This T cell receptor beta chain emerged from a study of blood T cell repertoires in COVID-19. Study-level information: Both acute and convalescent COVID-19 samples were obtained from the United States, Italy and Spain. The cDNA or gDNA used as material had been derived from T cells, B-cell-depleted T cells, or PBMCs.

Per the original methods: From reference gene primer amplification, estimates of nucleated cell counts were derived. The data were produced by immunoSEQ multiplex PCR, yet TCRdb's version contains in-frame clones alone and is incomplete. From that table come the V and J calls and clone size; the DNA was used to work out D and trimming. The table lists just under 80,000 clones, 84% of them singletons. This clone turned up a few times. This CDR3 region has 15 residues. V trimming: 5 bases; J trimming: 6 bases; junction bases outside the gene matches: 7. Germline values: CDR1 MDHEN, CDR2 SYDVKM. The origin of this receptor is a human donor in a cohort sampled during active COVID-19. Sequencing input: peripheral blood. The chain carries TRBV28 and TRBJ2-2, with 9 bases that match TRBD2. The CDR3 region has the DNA TGTGCCAGCAGTGGGCTAGCGGGAATAGCCGGGGAGCTGTTTTTT. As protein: CASSGLAGIAGELFF.